This TCR beta chain was profiled in a study of shared clonotypes between healthy human individuals. Study-level information: Per donor, CD8 memory used one plate, CD8 naive used two, CD4 memory used three and CD4 naive used three.

As handled by the study authors: Filtering differed since immunoSEQ provided only junctions, with no quality scores. Assay used: immunoSEQ multiplex PCR; TCRdb lists only in-frame clones, some missing. The V and J calls and clone size come from that table; D and trimming were worked out from the DNA. The sample carries a few million clones, 85% to 95% recorded once. This TCR came from a man younger than 30 in good health. Some clones in this sample may be carry-over from other donors' samples. Source material: naive CD4+ T cells from PBMCs. Subset meaning: CD45RA+ positively selected.

CDR3 coding DNA: TGTGCCAGCGCCGACAGACAAGAGACCCAGTACTTC. It specifies CASADRQETQYF. The chain carries TRBV28 and TRBJ2-5, with D perhaps TRBD1 (5 bases). Looked up from germline, CDR1 is MDHEN and CDR2 is SYDVKM. The germline V and J ends were trimmed by 8 bases and 2 bases, with 9 bases remaining between them. The CDR3 has 12 amino acids.